Presented here are 28 T cell receptor beta chains from one specimen sequenced in a study of blood T cell repertoires in COVID-19. The method was immunoSEQ multiplex PCR; TCRdb's version includes in-frame clones alone and lacks a portion of them. Of about 210,000 clones in the sample, around four fifths were seen once. Sequencing was done on a sample of peripheral blood. The receptor source for this set is a woman between 40 and 55 years old with active or convalescent COVID-19.

This clone appeared a single time. Here the CDR3 DNA reads TGTGCCACCAGCCCCCGCCGGGACAGGGCGTATACTGAAGCTTTCTTT. This translates into CATSPRRDRAYTEAFF. The chain is built from TRBV15 and TRBJ1-1, with 9 bases fitting TRBD1. After removal of 5 bases from V and 5 bases from J, the junction contained 12 bases not matched to a gene. Looked up from germline, CDR1 is LNHNV and CDR2 is YYDKDF (reference sequence). The CDR3 spans 16 residues.

V gene TRBV18 combines with J gene TRBJ1-1; 12 positions match TRBD1. The ends lost 5 bases at V and 2 bases at J; junction bases unmatched: 6. The CDR3 is 16 residues long. Germline CDR1 is KGHSH and CDR2 is LQKENI. CDR3 coding DNA: TGTGCCAGCTCATTCGGGACAGGGGGCCTCAACACTGAAGCTTTCTTT. Amino acids: CASSFGTGGLNTEAFF.

V usage is TRBV10-3 and J usage is TRBJ2-3, with 8 bases fitting TRBD2. CDR3 length: 18 residues. V gave up 7 bases and J gave up 1 base; unmatched junction bases: 16. The germline V gene has CDR1 ENHRY and CDR2 SYGVKD. The CDR3 nucleotides are TGTGCCATCAAAGTCAGCGGGAGCATTCAAGAGCGCACAGATACGCAGTATTTT. Translation: CAIKVSGSIQERTDTQYF.

CDR3 amino acids: CASSLGLGRPNEQFF. CDR3 nucleotide sequence: TGTGCCAGCAGCTTAGGCCTAGGGAGGCCCAATGAGCAGTTCTTC. This chain uses TRBV11-3 with TRBJ2-1; maybe TRBD2 (6 bases). The germline V gene encodes CDR1 SGHNT and CDR2 YENEEA. Trimming shortened V by 1 base and J by 6 bases, and 13 bases separated the two germline ends. The CDR3 is 15 amino acids.

This sequence joins TRBV7-2 and TRBJ1-1, with D perhaps TRBD1 (6 bases). The CDR3 spans 14 residues. V dropped 5 bases and J dropped 5 bases, with 15 bases sitting between them. Germline V gene data show CDR1 as SGHTA and CDR2 as FQGNSA. The CDR3 DNA reads TGTGCCAGCAGCCTCCAGGGGATAGGAACTGAAGCTTTCTTT. Translating it yields CASSLQGIGTEAFF.

The chain couples TRBV19 to TRBJ2-7; 9 positions agree with TRBD1. Germline CDR1 LNHDA, CDR2 SQIVND (reference sequence). Trimming removed 5 bases from V and 1 base from J; junction bases left unmatched: 6. This CDR3 spans 15 amino acids. In DNA form, the CDR3 reads TGTGCCAGTAGTGCCGGGACAGGGCCATCCTACGAGCAGTACTTC. Amino acid sequence: CASSAGTGPSYEQYF.

In its sample, this clone was seen a few times. This CDR3 is CASSTGTVESPLHF. In nucleotides, the CDR3 is TGTGCCAGCAGTACCGGGACAGTAGAGTCACCCCTCCACTTT. The V call is TRBV28, the J call TRBJ1-6; TRBD1 matches 7 bases. This CDR3 region has 14 residues. Germline V gives CDR1 MDHEN, CDR2 SYDVKM. Losses at the gene ends were 5 bases for V and 10 bases for J; bases not matched to a gene: 8.

The chain employs TRBV7-2 and TRBJ2-1; 7 bases match TRBD2. The CDR3 totals 13 residues. The V and J ends lost 4 bases and 10 bases, in that order; junction bases with no gene match: 7. Germline V gene lookup returns CDR1 SGHTA and CDR2 FQGNSA. CDR3 bases: TGTGCCAGCAGCTCAGCGGGGAGTAACGAGCAGTTCTTC. This encodes CASSSAGSNEQFF.

The V call is TRBV28, the J call TRBJ1-3, with 7 bases that match TRBD1. V lost 2 bases, J lost 0 bases, and 4 bases stayed unmatched. CDR3 length equals 16 residues. CDR1 and CDR2 from the germline V gene are MDHEN and SYDVKM. The CDR3 is CASSLAGGTSGNTIYF. The DNA of the CDR3 is TGTGCCAGCAGTTTAGCAGGGGGGACCTCTGGAAACACCATATATTTT.

The chain couples TRBV15 to TRBJ1-4; a weak D match, TRBD1 (5 bases). The CDR3 sequence is 15 residues long. Per the germline V gene, CDR1 is LNHNV and CDR2 is YYDKDF (reference sequence). Trimming pared 1 base from V and 1 base from J, leaving 7 bases between. CDR3 residues: CATSRGGVTNEKLFF. The CDR3 nucleotides are TGTGCCACCAGCAGAGGGGGCGTAACTAATGAAAAACTGTTTTTT.

V and J are TRBV29-1 and TRBJ1-2; D perhaps matches TRBD1 (5 bases). Germline CDR1 reads SQVTM; CDR2 reads ANQGSEA. This CDR3 region has 14 residues. Trimming took 7 bases from V and 4 from J, leaving 19 bases between them. CDR3 loop: CSAQPQGSGYGYTF. The CDR3 nucleotides read TGCAGCGCCCAACCCCAGGGTTCCGGCTATGGCTACACCTTC.

The chain combines TRBV5-1 with TRBJ2-1; 9 nucleotides agree with TRBD1. Unmatched junction bases numbered 6, after V lost 3 bases and J lost 8 bases. This CDR3 contains 14 residues. CDR1 is SGHRS and CDR2 is YFSETQ in the germline V gene. CDR3 sequence: CASSSGQGVYEQFF. Written as DNA, the CDR3 is TGCGCCAGCAGCTCGGGACAGGGAGTATATGAGCAGTTCTTC. Complete variable domain (other parts from reference TRBV5-1 and TRBJ2-1): KAGVTQTPRYLIKTRGQQVTLSCSPISGHRSVSWYQQTPGQGLQFLFEYFSETQRNKGNFPGRFSGRQFSNSRSEMNVSTLELGDSALYLCASSSGQGVYEQFFGPGTRLTVL.

The chain carries TRBV24-1 and TRBJ2-3, with a weak D call TRBD2 (6 bases). CDR1 and CDR2 (germline): KGHDR, SFDVKD. The CDR3 runs 13 residues. V lost 4 bases, J lost 8 bases, and 12 bases lay in between. Here the CDR3 DNA reads TGTGCCACCAGTGAGGGCGGGACGGCTACGCAGTATTTT. Protein product: CATSEGGTATQYF.

This chain connects TRBV9 to TRBJ1-2; D is uncertain. Trimming took 3 bases from V and 8 from J, leaving 14 bases between them. Germline lookup yields CDR1 SGDLS and CDR2 YYNGEE. The CDR3 runs to 13 residues. Written as DNA, the CDR3 is TGTGCCAGCAGCGCTACAGCCCTATCCGGCTACACCTTC. This encodes CASSATALSGYTF.

This clone occurred once. The chain uses TRBV18 and TRBJ2-7; 11 bases line up with TRBD2. Germline V CDR1 and CDR2: KGHSH, LQKENI. J gave up 7 bases and V 3 bases, and 11 bases lay outside the gene matches. CDR3 length equals 16 residues. The chain's CDR3 is CASSPPGLAAWLEQYF. CDR3 coding DNA: TGTGCCAGCTCACCCCCGGGACTAGCGGCCTGGTTGGAGCAGTACTTC. Full variable domain (missing parts from reference TRBV18 and TRBJ2-7): NAGVMQNPRHLVRRRGQEARLRCSPMKGHSHVYWYRQLPEEGLKFMVYLQKENIIDESGMPKERFSAEFPKEGPSILRIQQVVRGDSAAYFCASSPPGLAAWLEQYFGPGTRLTVT.

The chain's CDR3 is CASSPPEPLDRGQADYGYTF. CDR3 nucleotide sequence: TGTGCCAGCTCACCGCCCGAGCCCTTGGACAGGGGGCAAGCCGACTATGGCTACACCTTC. The chain is built from TRBV18 and TRBJ1-2; 11 nucleotides match TRBD1. The CDR3 is 20 residues long. Unmatched junction bases numbered 18, after V lost 3 bases and J lost 3 bases. Per germline, CDR1 KGHSH and CDR2 LQKENI.

The V gene is TRBV6-4, the J gene TRBJ1-1, with D possibly matching TRBD1 (6 bases). V lost 6 bases, J lost 0 bases, and 17 bases lay in between. Germline V CDR1 and CDR2: MRHNA, SNTAGT. This CDR3 is 16 amino acids long. CDR3 loop: CASRDRQELMNTEAFF. CDR3 bases: TGTGCCAGCAGGGACCGACAGGAGCTCATGAACACTGAAGCTTTCTTT.

J is TRBJ1-4 and V is TRBV18; D not certain. V was pared by 1 base and J by 2 bases, with 8 bases between. Germline V gives CDR1 KGHSH, CDR2 LQKENI. CDR3 length equals 15 residues. CDR3 DNA: TGTGCCAGCTCACCACAAGGAGGGACTAATGAAAAACTGTTTTTT. This translates into CASSPQGGTNEKLFF.

V is TRBV19 and J is TRBJ1-3, with a weak D call TRBD1 (5 bases). V was pared by 7 bases and J by 3 bases, with 13 bases between. Germline assignment: CDR1 LNHDA and CDR2 SQIVND (reference sequence). This CDR3 contains 14 residues. The CDR3 bases are TGTGCCAGTAATAGGGGCGTAGGTGGAAACACCATATATTTT. This codes for CASNRGVGGNTIYF.

The chain recombines TRBV5-4 with TRBJ2-7, with D perhaps TRBD2 (6 bases). The CDR3 length is 14 residues. Trimming removed 0 bases at V and 6 bases at J, with 13 bases between. Germline V CDR1 and CDR2: SGHNT, YYREEE (reference sequence). The CDR3 reads CASSLGSTGVEQYF. The CDR3 DNA is TGTGCCAGCAGCTTGGGTTCAACGGGGGTCGAGCAGTACTTC. Full variable domain (rest looked up from reference TRBV5-4 and TRBJ2-7): ETGVTQSPTHLIKTRGQQVTLRCSSQSGHNTVSWYQQALGQGPQFIFQYYREEENGRGNFPPRFSGLQFPNYSSELNVNALELDDSALYLCASSLGSTGVEQYFGPGTRLTVT.

This chain links TRBV5-1 with TRBJ1-4, with D maybe TRBD1 (6 bases). CDR3 length: 13 residues. Germline V gene sequence: CDR1 SGHRS, CDR2 YFSETQ. V was clipped by 3 bases and J by 4 bases, with 7 bases between them. CDR3: CASSWTDNEKLFF. In DNA form, the CDR3 reads TGCGCCAGCAGCTGGACAGATAATGAAAAACTGTTTTTT.

The rearrangement uses TRBV6-5 and TRBJ2-7, with 10 bases lining up with TRBD1. The CDR3 covers 14 residues. Trimming cost V 6 bases and J 6 bases; bases outside gene matches: 8. Germline CDR1 is MNHEY and CDR2 is SVGAGI. The CDR3 coding sequence is TGTGCCAGCAGCTATTCTGGACAGGGGGGCGAGCAGTACTTC. Residues: CASSYSGQGGEQYF.

The chain employs TRBV21-1 and TRBJ1-1; no check of the table's D call, TRBD1, against the DNA was made. TRBV21-1 is a known pseudogene. The CDR3 sequence is 17 residues long. The CDR3 region is CASNPPGQVSENTEAFF. The DNA for the CDR3 is TGTGCCAGCAACCCACCGGGACAGGTAAGTGAAAACACTGAAGCTTTCTTT.

This sequence joins TRBV7-8 and TRBJ1-1; D call uncertain. The germline V gene encodes CDR1 SGHVS and CDR2 FQNEAQ. The CDR3 has 15 amino acids. The V and J ends lost 1 base and 1 base respectively, with 10 bases between them. CDR3 sequence reads: CASSLETDTNTEAFF. The CDR3 DNA follows: TGTGCCAGCAGCTTAGAAACAGATACGAACACTGAAGCTTTCTTT.

This clone was found once. One end of the junction is discordant with germline, which a read error may explain. The chain recombines TRBV7-3 with TRBJ1-2; D is ambiguous. The length of the CDR3 is 15 residues. Germline values: CDR1 SGHTA, CDR2 FQGTGA. CDR3 amino acids: CASSLTRVANYGYTF. The CDR3 DNA sequence: TGTGCCAGCAGCCTAACCCGGGTTGCTAACTATGGCTACACCTTC.

The V gene is TRBV19, the J gene TRBJ2-1, with D maybe TRBD1 (6 bases). Germline-derived CDR1 and CDR2 are LNHDA and SQIVND (reference sequence). The CDR3 extends over 16 amino acids. V lost 3 bases and J 2 bases, leaving 14 bases between the germline ends. The CDR3 DNA follows: TGTGCCAGTAGTATCCGCCGCAAGGGGGCCTACAATGAGCAGTTCTTC. Its protein is CASSIRRKGAYNEQFF.

The rearrangement uses TRBV18 and TRBJ2-1; 13 bases are a match to TRBD2. The ends lost 2 bases at V and 7 bases at J; junction bases unmatched: 2. The germline gives CDR1 KGHSH, CDR2 LQKENI. The CDR3 length is 15 residues. DNA for the CDR3: TGTGCCAGCTCACCAATGACTAGCGGGGGGAATGAGCAGTTCTTC. It codes for CASSPMTSGGNEQFF.

The rearrangement joins TRBV29-1 to TRBJ2-1; 7 bases map to TRBD2. CDR1 and CDR2 from the germline V gene are SQVTM and ANQGSEA. The CDR3 has 16 amino acids. The ends lost 3 bases at V and 1 base at J; junction bases unmatched: 9. The CDR3 region has the DNA TGCAGCGTTGAGGGTCTTAGCGGGCTATCCTACAATGAGCAGTTCTTC. Translated, it gives CSVEGLSGLSYNEQFF.